This TCR beta chain was profiled in a study of shared clonotypes between healthy human individuals. The CDR3 runs to 14 residues. V dropped 2 bases and J dropped 8 bases, with 15 bases sitting between them. CDR1 SGHVS and CDR2 FQNEAQ come from the germline V gene. Naive CD4+ cells were CD45RA-selected; the remaining cells were memory. Assay: immunoSEQ multiplex PCR; the TCRdb copy retains only in-frame clones and omits some. Of nearly 1 million clones listed, more than 75% are singletons. This clone came up a few times. The chain couples TRBV7-8 to TRBJ1-2; TRBD1 is a possible D gene (6 bases). Sequences were obtained from memory CD4+ T cells sorted from blood. Subset reported: CD45RA-negative fraction. This TCR was recovered from a man aged 18 to 29 in good health. The CDR3 protein is CASSLYGGRSGYTF. The CDR3 bases are TGTGCCAGCAGCTTATACGGGGGGCGGTCGGGCTACACCTTC.